The 4 T cell receptor beta chains presented below share a single source sample, sequenced in a study of read filtering for tumor transcriptome and immune sequencing. The library was built from roughly 400 ng RNA with molecular barcoded adaptors for alpha/delta and beta/gamma chains. MiXCR, run by TCRdb on the reads, gives a single entry per CDR3 protein. Here the sample spans over 55,000 distinct CDR3 sequences, about 15% being singletons. The sequenced sample was a population of CD138-negative cells sorted from bone marrow. These TCRs come from a donor at least 40 years old with multiple myeloma.

This clonotype showed up many times. The chain is built from TRBV6-5 and TRBJ2-1; the match to TRBD1 covers 7 bases. V dropped 5 bases and J dropped 4; count of bases not matched to a gene: 5. The CDR3 has 14 amino acids. Germline V gene sequence: CDR1 MNHEY, CDR2 SVGAGI. CDR3: CASSRPGQYNEQFF. The CDR3 DNA is TGTGCCAGCAGTCGCCCGGGACAGTACAATGAGCAGTTCTTC.

This clonotype occurred many times. The chain couples TRBV29-1 to TRBJ1-2; the D is unclear. Between the trimmed V and J ends, which lost 0 bases and 4 bases, there was a span of 21 bases. The CDR3 consists of 17 residues. Looked up from germline, CDR1 is SQVTM and CDR2 is ANQGSEA. The CDR3, as DNA: TGCAGCGTTGAAGATCTGAGCCCACAACTTAGCCCCTATGGCTACACCTTC. This translates into CSVEDLSPQLSPYGYTF.

The chain has TRBV11-3 and TRBJ2-1; 9 nucleotides match TRBD2. Germline trimming cut 2 bases from V and 5 bases from J; bases unmatched to any gene: 4. The CDR3 has 15 amino acids. From germline, CDR1 is SGHNT and CDR2 YENEEA. CDR3 amino acids: CASSLIAGVNNEQFF. DNA for the CDR3: TGTGCCAGCAGCTTAATAGCGGGGGTAAACAATGAGCAGTTCTTC.

This clonotype was counted ten times or more. The CDR3 region has the DNA TGTGCCAGCAGCTTAGTACAGGACCAAGAGACCCAGTACTTC. Translating it yields CASSLVQDQETQYF. The chain combines TRBV7-9 with TRBJ2-5; TRBD1 is a possible D gene (5 bases). The germline V and J ends were trimmed by 1 base and 0 bases, with 6 bases remaining between them. Germline-derived CDR1 and CDR2 are SEHNR and FQNEAQ (reference sequence). CDR3 length equals 14 residues.